This T cell receptor beta chain was identified during a study of Graves' ophthalmopathy and Graves' hyperthyroidism. Turning to the study itself: Pretreatment peripheral blood was obtained at initial diagnosis.

General study findings and limits: Ophthalmopathy progression predictions by the model showed nearly 75% specificity and approximately 67% sensitivity. Using 13 signatures, a model distinguished ophthalmopathy from stable hyperthyroidism, reaching around 90% sensitivity and 65% to 84% specificity.

Other autoimmune diseases, uncontrolled infections, pregnancy and lactation each led to patient exclusion. This clonotype was counted between two and nine times. Its antigen is as yet unknown. Amplified material comprised TCR beta CDR3 regions derived from RNA transcripts. Amplification began with first-round RT-PCR using HTBI primers, then second-round multiplex PCR was performed. MiXCR, applied by TCRdb to the multiplex PCR reads, yields one record per CDR3 protein. This sample has almost 750,000 distinct CDR3 sequences, with 40% found just once. This CDR3 comprises 13 residues. V dropped 0 bases and J dropped 1 base, with 6 bases sitting between them. From germline, CDR1 is DFQATT and CDR2 SNEGSKA (reference sequence).

This receptor was taken from an adult man with Graves' ophthalmopathy. V gene TRBV20-1 combines with J gene TRBJ1-1; D remains unclear. The specimen was peripheral blood. CDR3 region: CSARDARNTEAFF. The CDR3 bases are TGCAGTGCTAGAGATGCCAGGAACACTGAAGCTTTCTTT.